The next 31 T cell receptor beta chains were all read from a single sample in a study of cytomegalovirus exposure and HLA in healthy donors (dated by TCRdb to about 2017). Receptors were amplified or captured by the immunoSEQ multiplex PCR assay. For the multiplex PCR, a mixture combining 60 forward primers for TCR Vbeta segments and 13 reverse primers for TCR Jbeta segments was used. TCRdb holds this immuneACCESS table with in-frame rearrangements only. Some clones are missing; in checked studies, unresolved V genes explain under half, and the rest has no known cause. The sample table shows 110,000 to 150,000 clones, and about four fifths are seen once. Together, the top ten hold roughly 4.5% of the sample. Sequencing was carried out using PBMCs. Source of these receptors: a man aged 35 to 55 in good health and CMV-seronegative.

J is TRBJ1-4 and V is TRBV5-1, with 7 bases matching TRBD1. J lost 5 bases, V lost 4 bases, and 11 bases had no gene match. The CDR3 extends over 16 amino acids. From germline, CDR1 is SGHRS and CDR2 YFSETQ. The CDR3 spells CASSLRQGGGNEKLFF. CDR3 bases: TGCGCCAGCAGCCTCCGACAGGGAGGCGGAAATGAAAAACTGTTTTTT. The complete variable domain, with remaining parts taken from reference TRBV5-1 and TRBJ1-4, reads KAGVTQTPRYLIKTRGQQVTLSCSPISGHRSVSWYQQTPGQGLQFLFEYFSETQRNKGNFPGRFSGRQFSNSRSEMNVSTLELGDSALYLCASSLRQGGGNEKLFFGSGTQLSVL.

This sequence joins TRBV9 and TRBJ1-1; D uncertain. CDR1 and CDR2 (germline): SGDLS, YYNGEE. The length of the CDR3 is 15 residues. Trimming left V 0 bases short and J 8 bases short, with 17 bases between. Written as DNA, the CDR3 is TGTGCCAGCAGCGTAGCGGGTTTGAGGCAGCACGAAGCTTTCTTT. This sequence encodes CASSVAGLRQHEAFF.

The chain employs TRBV6-1 and TRBJ1-5; 8 positions match TRBD1. The CDR3 spans 14 residues. The V gene's germline CDR1 is MNHNS and CDR2 SASEGT. The V gene end was trimmed by 3 bases and the J gene end by 6 bases; junction bases not matched to a gene: 4. The CDR3 DNA reads TGTGCCAGCAGTGACCAGGGGGCCCGTCAGCCCCAGCATTTT. Amino acids: CASSDQGARQPQHF.

The chain combines TRBV7-2 with TRBJ1-4; 7 bases map to TRBD1. V was clipped by 1 base and J by 3 bases; unmatched bases: 8. Per germline, CDR1 SGHTA and CDR2 FQGNSA. CDR3 size: 17 residues. The CDR3 DNA reads as TGTGCCAGCAGCTTAGGACAAAACAGGGGCCCTAATGAAAAACTGTTTTTT. It translates to CASSLGQNRGPNEKLFF.

V usage is TRBV6-5 and J usage is TRBJ2-7, with 12 bases lining up with TRBD2. V was clipped by 6 bases and J by 3 bases; unmatched bases: 3. CDR3 length: 14 residues. CDR1 is MNHEY, CDR2 SVGAGI, per germline. The CDR3 DNA reads as TGTGCCAGCAGCCGGACTAGCGGGGACTACGAGCAGTACTTC. Its protein is CASSRTSGDYEQYF.

This chain links TRBV30 with TRBJ2-5, with a weak D call TRBD1 (6 bases). With the DNA end fitting TRBJ2-7 better, the J assignment may be wrong. Germline-derived CDR1 and CDR2 are GTSNPN and SVGIG (reference sequence). The length of the CDR3 is 12 residues. In DNA form, the CDR3 reads TGTGCCTGGAGTCGACAGGCCTACGAGCAGTACTTC. Translating it yields CAWSRQAYEQYF.

The J gene is TRBJ2-5, the V gene TRBV5-1; 12 bases match TRBD2. The CDR3 has 16 residues. V was clipped by 0 bases and J by 4 bases; unmatched bases: 4. Germline V gene sequence: CDR1 SGHRS, CDR2 YFSETQ. The CDR3 DNA reads TGCGCCAGCAGCTTGGGACTAGCGGGGGCAGGAGAGACCCAGTACTTC. Its translation: CASSLGLAGAGETQYF. The full variable domain, with the rest looked up from reference TRBV5-1 and TRBJ2-5, is KAGVTQTPRYLIKTRGQQVTLSCSPISGHRSVSWYQQTPGQGLQFLFEYFSETQRNKGNFPGRFSGRQFSNSRSEMNVSTLELGDSALYLCASSLGLAGAGETQYFGPGTRLLVL.

The chain recombines TRBV4-1 with TRBJ1-2, with 8 nucleotides matching TRBD1. V gave up 4 bases and J gave up 4 bases; unmatched junction bases: 11. Germline CDR1 and CDR2: MGHRA and YSYEKL. This CDR3 has 16 residues. The CDR3 sequence: CASSRYLRGLGYGYTF. The CDR3 DNA reads TGCGCCAGCAGCCGATATCTCAGGGGGCTCGGCTATGGCTACACCTTC.

This clone was seen only once. The chain joins TRBV25-1 to TRBJ2-7, with 7 bases fitting TRBD1. V gave up 5 bases and J gave up 5 bases; unmatched junction bases: 9. Germline values: CDR1 MGHDK, CDR2 SYGVNS. This CDR3 contains 14 residues. This chain's CDR3 is CASSPTGSRDEQYF. The CDR3 nucleotides are TGTGCCAGCAGTCCGACAGGGAGCAGGGACGAGCAGTACTTC.

The chain employs TRBV4-1 and TRBJ2-5; 7 nucleotides align to TRBD1. Germline values: CDR1 MGHRA, CDR2 YSYEKL. V shed 3 bases, J shed 5 bases, and the junction held 9 bases outside the gene matches. The CDR3 is made up of 15 amino acids. The CDR3 loop reads CASSHPRTGSETQYF. DNA of the CDR3: TGCGCCAGCAGCCACCCCCGGACAGGATCGGAGACCCAGTACTTC.

This rearrangement joins TRBV6-5 to TRBJ2-1, with 9 nucleotides matching TRBD1. CDR3 length: 15 amino acids. The germline V gene encodes CDR1 MNHEY and CDR2 SVGAGI. V gave up 4 bases and J gave up 3 bases; unmatched junction bases: 4. CDR3 sequence reads: CASSSPGQGYNEQFF. The DNA of the CDR3 is TGTGCCAGCAGTTCGCCGGGACAGGGCTACAATGAGCAGTTCTTC.

On this clone: The sample holds other DNA sequences that translate to the same CDR3. The gene calls are TRBV7-9 and TRBJ2-3, with 7 bases that match TRBD1. Germline-derived CDR1 and CDR2 are SEHNR and FQNEAQ (reference sequence). CDR3 size: 15 residues. V lost 1 base to trimming and J lost 6 bases; unmatched junction nucleotides: 7. The CDR3 region is CASSLEGAGADTQYF. In nucleotides, the CDR3 is TGTGCCAGCAGCTTAGAGGGGGCAGGGGCCGATACGCAGTATTTT.

The chain combines TRBV29-1 with TRBJ2-1; D remains ambiguous. There are 11 residues in the CDR3. CDR1 is SQVTM and CDR2 is ANQGSEA in the germline V gene. Trimming took off 4 bases at V and 9 bases at J, with 10 bases between the two ends. CDR3 in DNA: TGCAGCGTTGCCCCAGGCGTTGAGCAGTTCTTC. Amino acids: CSVAPGVEQFF.

The V and J genes are TRBV7-9 and TRBJ1-5; D unclear. The CDR3 spans 16 residues. Trimming removed 1 base from V and 0 bases from J, with 10 bases in between. In germline, CDR1 is SEHNR, CDR2 FQNEAQ (reference sequence). The CDR3 sequence is CASSLGMANSNQPQHF. The CDR3, as DNA: TGTGCCAGCAGCTTAGGAATGGCCAATAGCAATCAGCCCCAGCATTTT.

The chain carries TRBV19 and TRBJ1-4; possible D gene TRBD1, 5 bases. V lost 4 bases, J lost 0 bases, and 15 bases lay in between. The CDR3 is 17 amino acids. The V gene's germline CDR1 is LNHDA and CDR2 SQIVND (reference sequence). The CDR3 DNA sequence: TGTGCCAGTAGTAGCGGGACCGATTTTACAACTAATGAAAAACTGTTTTTT. Translating it yields CASSSGTDFTTNEKLFF.

The CDR3 DNA follows: TGTGCCACCAGCAGAGTTAGCGGGGGGGTTGGTGAGCAGTTCTTC. Amino acid sequence: CATSRVSGGVGEQFF. This chain joins TRBV15 and TRBJ2-1; the match to TRBD2 covers 11 bases. Germline V gene sequence: CDR1 LNHNV, CDR2 YYDKDF (reference sequence). The CDR3 runs 15 residues. V dropped 1 base and J dropped 9; count of bases not matched to a gene: 5.

V usage is TRBV19 and J usage is TRBJ1-1; 7 bases map to TRBD1. The CDR3 sequence is 14 residues long. Looked up from germline, CDR1 is LNHDA and CDR2 is SQIVND (reference sequence). V lost 5 bases, J lost 4 bases, and 7 bases stayed unmatched. CDR3 sequence (DNA): TGTGCCAGTAGTGTGGCAGGGGGAGGCACTGAAGCTTTCTTT. Amino acid sequence: CASSVAGGGTEAFF. Full variable domain (remainder filled in from reference TRBV19 and TRBJ1-1): DGGITQSPKYLFRKEGQNVTLSCEQNLNHDAMYWYRQDPGQGLRLIYYSQIVNDFQKGDIAEGYSVSREKKESFPLTVTSAQKNPTAFYLCASSVAGGGTEAFFGQGTRLTVV.

The chain employs TRBV7-8 and TRBJ2-3, with 10 bases matching TRBD1. Germline-derived CDR1 and CDR2 are SGHVS and FQNEAQ. The CDR3 totals 16 residues. Trimming took 5 bases from V and 4 from J; bases not matched to a gene: 9. The CDR3 here is CASSTGTGDAADTQYF. CDR3 DNA sequence: TGTGCCAGCAGCACCGGGACAGGGGACGCCGCAGATACGCAGTATTTT. The complete variable domain, with remaining parts taken from reference TRBV7-8 and TRBJ2-3, reads GAGVSQSPRYKVAKRGQDVALRCDPISGHVSLFWYQQALGQGPEFLTYFQNEAQLDKSGLPSDRFFAERPEGSVSTLKIQRTQQEDSAVYLCASSTGTGDAADTQYFGPGTRLTVL.

The CDR3 nucleotides read TGCAGCGTGGACTACACAGATACGCAGTATTTT. Protein sequence: CSVDYTDTQYF. The chain joins TRBV29-1 to TRBJ2-3, with a tentative D call TRBD2 (6 bases). Trimming removed 6 bases at V and 2 bases at J, with 6 bases between. The length of the CDR3 is 11 residues. Germline-derived CDR1 and CDR2 are SQVTM and ANQGSEA.

Details on this clone: Other DNA sequences in the same sample also yield this CDR3. This rearrangement joins TRBV25-1 to TRBJ1-6; weak D call: TRBD1 (6 bases). V gave up 3 bases and J gave up 13 bases, with 13 bases separating them. Germline-derived CDR1 and CDR2 are MGHDK and SYGVNS. CDR3 length equals 13 residues. Here the CDR3 DNA reads TGTGCCAGCAGTGAGACGTCGAGGGGGCCCCTCCACTTT. Translating it yields CASSETSRGPLHF.

This clone was counted once. The genes are TRBV30 and TRBJ1-3, with unresolved D. Germline V gives CDR1 GTSNPN, CDR2 SVGIG (reference sequence). The CDR3 runs 16 residues. V shed 1 base and J shed 0 bases, with 13 bases lying between them. DNA for the CDR3: TGTGCCTGGAGTGGGACTCCTAGTCTCTCTGGAAACACCATATATTTT. Translating gives CAWSGTPSLSGNTIYF.

The CDR3 DNA sequence: TGTGCCAGCAGCGTAGTAGGGGGTGGCGGGCCACAAGAGACCCAGTACTTC. Translating gives CASSVVGGGGPQETQYF. The chain couples TRBV9 to TRBJ2-5; tentative D call: TRBD1 (6 bases). The CDR3 runs 17 residues. Germline values: CDR1 SGDLS, CDR2 YYNGEE. V lost 0 bases and J lost 2, with 17 bases in between.

The rearrangement links TRBV6-5 to TRBJ1-2; 11 bases fit TRBD1. The V and J ends lost 5 bases and 6 bases, in that order; junction bases with no gene match: 5. Per the germline V gene, CDR1 is MNHEY and CDR2 is SVGAGI. The CDR3 runs to 14 residues. The CDR3: CASSPSDRGHGYTF. The CDR3 DNA reads TGTGCCAGCAGTCCATCGGACAGGGGGCATGGCTACACCTTC.

The chain uses TRBV11-2 and TRBJ2-7; D gene ambiguous. CDR1 SGHAT and CDR2 FQNNGV come from the germline V gene. V was shortened by 0 bases and J by 3 bases, with 3 bases between the two germline ends. This CDR3 region has 12 residues. CDR3 DNA: TGTGCCAGCAGCTTAGATCGCTACGAGCAGTACTTC. Translating it yields CASSLDRYEQYF.

This sequence joins TRBV21-1 and TRBJ1-1; the table calls TRBD1, which could not be checked here. TRBV21-1 is reported as a pseudogene. The CDR3 loop spans 16 amino acids. CDR3 amino acids: CASSKWTGDVCTEAFF. CDR3 coding DNA: TGTGCCAGCAGCAAATGGACAGGGGATGTATGCACTGAAGCTTTCTTT.

This clone was detected only once. The chain has TRBV10-2 and TRBJ2-7; TRBD1 matches at 7 bases. Germline V lookup: CDR1 WSHSY, CDR2 SAAADI. This CDR3 is 15 amino acids long. V dropped 9 bases and J dropped 6; count of bases not matched to a gene: 17. The CDR3 sequence: CASIPDRASLGEQYF. CDR3 nucleotide sequence: TGCGCCAGTATACCCGACAGGGCTAGCCTAGGCGAGCAGTACTTC.

As concerns this clone: Its ends do not fully match the called genes, so a read error is possible. The CDR3 reads CASSLAGGPADTQYF. In DNA, the CDR3 is TGTGCCAGCAGCCTAGCGGGGGGGCCAGCGGATACGCAGTATTTT. This sequence joins TRBV7-2 and TRBJ2-3, with 12 bases aligning to TRBD2. The CDR3 extends over 15 amino acids. Germline lookup yields CDR1 SGHTA and CDR2 FQGNSA.

This clone was picked up one time. The V and J genes are TRBV5-4 and TRBJ2-3; D is unresolved. There are 14 residues in the CDR3. V was clipped by 3 bases and J by 1 base, with 9 bases between them. The germline V gene has CDR1 SGHNT and CDR2 YYREEE (reference sequence). The CDR3 loop reads CASSSSTRTDTQYF. CDR3 nucleotide sequence: TGTGCCAGCAGCTCGTCCACACGCACAGATACGCAGTATTTT.

The chain has TRBV4-2 and TRBJ1-1; perhaps TRBD1 as D (6 bases). The CDR3 contains 18 residues. Trimming stripped 0 bases from V and 0 bases from J, with 17 bases between. In germline, CDR1 is LGHNA, CDR2 YNFKEQ. The CDR3 reads CASSQEGVAGVMNTEAFF. The CDR3 nucleotides are TGTGCCAGCAGCCAAGAGGGGGTGGCAGGGGTGATGAACACTGAAGCTTTCTTT.

The chain combines TRBV18 with TRBJ1-5; TRBD1 aligns across 7 bases. Germline assignment: CDR1 KGHSH and CDR2 LQKENI. V dropped 3 bases and J dropped 2; count of bases not matched to a gene: 4. There are 15 residues in the CDR3. The CDR3 DNA reads TGTGCCAGCTCACCGGACGGACAGGGCAATCAGCCCCAGCATTTT. This codes for CASSPDGQGNQPQHF.

CDR3 amino acids: CASSEGQINSPLHF. The CDR3 DNA sequence: TGTGCCAGCAGTGAGGGGCAGATTAATTCACCCCTCCACTTT. This rearrangement joins TRBV25-1 to TRBJ1-6, with a tentative D call TRBD1 (5 bases). Germline lookup yields CDR1 MGHDK and CDR2 SYGVNS. V was pared by 3 bases and J by 6 bases, with 9 bases between. This CDR3 spans 14 amino acids.